This TCR beta chain was identified during a study of OX40 agonist ivuxolimab in advanced cancers. Turning to the study itself: Six ivuxolimab dose levels, 0.01 to 10 mg/kg, were given intravenously every 2 weeks. Dose-escalation patients had hepatocellular carcinoma, melanoma, renal cell or head and neck cancer. Three patients had partial responses: one hepatocellular carcinoma, two cutaneous melanoma. Study-level findings and limits: In the 0.1 to 3.0 mg/kg range, CD4+ and CD8+ blood T cells had expanded clonally by week 6.

Measured with immunoSEQ multiplex PCR; TCRdb has only the in-frame clones, and not every one. The sample has 30,000 to 45,000 clones; more than 75% are singletons. Notes on this clone: What it binds is unknown. The junction does not match germline at one end; this may be a read error.

Sample: CD4+ or CD8+ T cells sorted from blood, taken in a trial of the OX40 agonist ivuxolimab. This receptor was identified in an adult with an advanced solid tumor such as melanoma, head and neck, liver or kidney cancer.

CDR3: CASSFTSGGRETQYF. The CDR3 DNA reads as TGTGCTAGCAGCTTTACTAGCGGGGGCAGAGAGACCCAGTACTTC. The chain has TRBV7-7 and TRBJ2-5, with 11 bases matching TRBD2. The CDR3 runs to 15 residues. CDR1 is SSHAT and CDR2 is FNYEAQ in the germline V gene (reference sequence). The complete variable domain, with remaining parts taken from reference TRBV7-7 and TRBJ2-5, reads GAGVSQSPRYKVTKRGQDVTLRCDPISSHATLYWYQQALGQGPEFLTYFNYEAQPDKSGLPSDRFSAERPEGSISTLTIQRTEQRDSAMYRCASSFTSGGRETQYFGPGTRLLVL.